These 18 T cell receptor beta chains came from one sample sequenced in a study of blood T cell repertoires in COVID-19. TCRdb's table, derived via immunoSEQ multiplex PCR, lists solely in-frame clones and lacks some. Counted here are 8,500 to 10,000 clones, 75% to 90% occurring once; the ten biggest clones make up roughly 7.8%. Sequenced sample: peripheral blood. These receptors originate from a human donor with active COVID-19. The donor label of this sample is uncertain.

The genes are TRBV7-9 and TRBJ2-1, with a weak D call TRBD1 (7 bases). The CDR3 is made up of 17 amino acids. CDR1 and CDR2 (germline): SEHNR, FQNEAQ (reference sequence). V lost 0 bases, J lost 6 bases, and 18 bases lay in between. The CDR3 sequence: CASSLAGGQFLRNEQFF. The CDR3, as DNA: TGTGCCAGCAGCTTAGCGGGGGGACAGTTCTTACGCAATGAGCAGTTCTTC.

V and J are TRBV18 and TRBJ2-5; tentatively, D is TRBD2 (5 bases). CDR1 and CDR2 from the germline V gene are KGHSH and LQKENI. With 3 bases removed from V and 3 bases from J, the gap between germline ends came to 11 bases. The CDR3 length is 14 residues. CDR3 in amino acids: CASSPILEEETQYF. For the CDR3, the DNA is TGTGCCAGCTCACCTATCCTGGAGGAAGAGACCCAGTACTTC.

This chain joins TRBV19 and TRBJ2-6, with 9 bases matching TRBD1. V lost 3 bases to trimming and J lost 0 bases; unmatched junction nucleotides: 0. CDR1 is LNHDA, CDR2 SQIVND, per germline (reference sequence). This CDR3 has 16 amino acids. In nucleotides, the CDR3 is TGTGCCAGTAGTATGGGACAGGGCTCTGGGGCCAACGTCCTGACTTTC. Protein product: CASSMGQGSGANVLTF.

The CDR3 reads CASSLSRGSNIQYF. In DNA, the CDR3 is TGTGCCAGCAGCTTAAGTAGAGGTTCGAACATTCAGTACTTC. The V gene is TRBV7-2, the J gene TRBJ2-4; D ambiguous. V dropped 2 bases and J dropped 7 bases, with 12 bases sitting between them. The germline V gene has CDR1 SGHTA and CDR2 FQGNSA. CDR3 length: 14 residues.

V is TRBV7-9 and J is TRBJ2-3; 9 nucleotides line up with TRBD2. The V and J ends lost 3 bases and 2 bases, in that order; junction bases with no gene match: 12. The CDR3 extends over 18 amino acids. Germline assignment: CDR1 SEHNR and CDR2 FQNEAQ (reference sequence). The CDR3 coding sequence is TGTGCCAGCAGCTTTGGGGGCCTGTGGACTAGCGTCACAGATACGCAGTATTTT. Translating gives CASSFGGLWTSVTDTQYF.

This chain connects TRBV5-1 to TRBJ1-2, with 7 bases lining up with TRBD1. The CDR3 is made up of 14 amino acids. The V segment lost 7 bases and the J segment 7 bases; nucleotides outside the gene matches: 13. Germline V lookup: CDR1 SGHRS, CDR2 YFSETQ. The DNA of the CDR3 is TGCGCCAGCGGACTACAGGGGAATGAGGGTGGCTACACCTTC. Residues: CASGLQGNEGGYTF.

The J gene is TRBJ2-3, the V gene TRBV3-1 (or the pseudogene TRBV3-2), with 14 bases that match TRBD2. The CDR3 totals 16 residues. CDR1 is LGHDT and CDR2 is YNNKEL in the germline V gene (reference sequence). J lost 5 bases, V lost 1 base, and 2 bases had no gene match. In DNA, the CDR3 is TGTGCCAGCAGCCAAGGGACTAGCGGGAGGATAGATACGCAGTATTTT. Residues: CASSQGTSGRIDTQYF.

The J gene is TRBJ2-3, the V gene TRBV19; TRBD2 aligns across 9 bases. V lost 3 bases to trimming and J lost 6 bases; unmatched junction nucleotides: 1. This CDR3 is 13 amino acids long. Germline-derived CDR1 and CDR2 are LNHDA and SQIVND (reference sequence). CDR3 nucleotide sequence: TGTGCCAGTAGTATGCGGGAGGGGGATACGCAGTATTTT. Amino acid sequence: CASSMREGDTQYF.

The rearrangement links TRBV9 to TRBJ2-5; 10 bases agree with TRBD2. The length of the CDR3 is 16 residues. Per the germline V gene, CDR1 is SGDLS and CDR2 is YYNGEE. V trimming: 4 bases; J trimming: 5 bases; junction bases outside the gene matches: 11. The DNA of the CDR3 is TGTGCCAGCAGCTACTCCGGGGCTAGCGGGAGCGAGACCCAGTACTTC. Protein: CASSYSGASGSETQYF.

The chain's CDR3 is CASSPPQQETQYF. The CDR3 DNA sequence: TGTGCCAGCAGCCCCCCACAGCAAGAGACCCAGTACTTC. V is TRBV9 and J is TRBJ2-5; D is uncertain. V lost 4 bases, J lost 2 bases, and 9 bases lay in between. CDR3 size: 13 residues. CDR1 and CDR2 (germline): SGDLS, YYNGEE.

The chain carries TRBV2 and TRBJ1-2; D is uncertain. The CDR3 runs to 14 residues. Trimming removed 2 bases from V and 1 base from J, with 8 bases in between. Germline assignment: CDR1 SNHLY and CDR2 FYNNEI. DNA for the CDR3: TGTGCCAGCAGTGAATTTGGAGGTAACTATGGCTACACCTTC. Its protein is CASSEFGGNYGYTF. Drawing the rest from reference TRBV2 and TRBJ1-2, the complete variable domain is EPEVTQTPSHQVTQMGQEVILRCVPISNHLYFYWYRQILGQKVEFLVSFYNNEISEKSEIFDDQFSVERPDGSNFTLKIRSTKLEDSAMYFCASSEFGGNYGYTFGSGTRLTVV.

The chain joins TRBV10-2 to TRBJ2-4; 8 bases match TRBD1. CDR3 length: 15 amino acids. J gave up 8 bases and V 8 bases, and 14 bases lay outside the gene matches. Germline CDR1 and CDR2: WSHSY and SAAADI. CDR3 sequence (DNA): TGCGCCAGCCGCACAGGGGGAGGTATTAGGGACATTCAGTACTTC. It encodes CASRTGGGIRDIQYF.

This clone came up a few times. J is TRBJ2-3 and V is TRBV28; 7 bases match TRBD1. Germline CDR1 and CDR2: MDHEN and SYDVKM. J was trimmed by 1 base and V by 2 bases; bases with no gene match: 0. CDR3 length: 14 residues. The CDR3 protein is CASSLDRGTDTQYF. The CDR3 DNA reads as TGTGCCAGCAGTTTAGACAGGGGCACAGATACGCAGTATTTT.

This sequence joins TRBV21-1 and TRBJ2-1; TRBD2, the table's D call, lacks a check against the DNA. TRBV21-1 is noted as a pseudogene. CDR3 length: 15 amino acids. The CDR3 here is CASSKTSGRAIEQFF. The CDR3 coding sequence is TGTGCCAGCAGCAAAACTAGCGGGAGGGCCATTGAGCAGTTCTTC.

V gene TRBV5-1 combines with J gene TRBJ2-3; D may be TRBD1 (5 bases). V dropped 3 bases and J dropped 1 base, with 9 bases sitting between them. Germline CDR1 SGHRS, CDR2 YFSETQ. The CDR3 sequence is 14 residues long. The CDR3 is CASSYSRGTDTQYF. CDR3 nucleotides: TGCGCCAGCAGCTACTCCAGGGGCACAGATACGCAGTATTTT.

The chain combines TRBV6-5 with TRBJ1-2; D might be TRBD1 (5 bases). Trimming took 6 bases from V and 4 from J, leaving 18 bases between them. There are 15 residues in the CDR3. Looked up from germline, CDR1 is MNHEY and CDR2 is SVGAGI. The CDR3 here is CASRPDTLSPYGYTF. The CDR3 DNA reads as TGTGCCAGCAGGCCGGACACCTTATCCCCCTATGGCTACACCTTC.

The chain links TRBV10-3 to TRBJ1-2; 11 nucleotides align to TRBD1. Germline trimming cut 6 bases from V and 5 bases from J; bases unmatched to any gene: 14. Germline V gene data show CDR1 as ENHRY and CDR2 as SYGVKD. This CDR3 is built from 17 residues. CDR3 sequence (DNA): TGTGCCATCAGCGAAAACCTCGGACAGGGGGCTTTTTATGGCTACACCTTC. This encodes CAISENLGQGAFYGYTF.

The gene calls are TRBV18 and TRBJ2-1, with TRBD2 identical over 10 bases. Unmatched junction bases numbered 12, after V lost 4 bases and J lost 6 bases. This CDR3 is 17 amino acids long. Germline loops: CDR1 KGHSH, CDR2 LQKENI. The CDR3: CASSRIPLAGGGNEQFF. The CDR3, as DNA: TGTGCCAGCTCACGTATACCCTTAGCGGGAGGTGGCAATGAGCAGTTCTTC.